This T cell receptor beta chain was captured in a study of beta chain features in type 1 diabetes. General study findings and limits: Patients showed naive, central memory and Treg TCRB repertoires that appeared more similar than those of healthy donors. Shorter TCRB CDR3s, moderately but significantly so, were found in Type 1 diabetes patients in all four CD4+ subsets.

The CDR3 spans 17 residues. Per germline, CDR1 KGHSH and CDR2 LQKENI. Trimming took off 2 bases at V and 6 bases at J, with 20 bases between the two ends. A word on this clone: Its antigen is unidentified.

Every isolated RNA sample was fully reverse transcribed, so sequencing captured expressed TCRB transcripts. Sequencing was performed with immunoSEQ multiplex PCR; in TCRdb, only in-frame clones are kept and a portion is missing. The table records roughly 310,000 clones, 9.5% to 12% of them present only once. This chain joins TRBV18 and TRBJ2-1; D possibly corresponds to TRBD2 (5 bases). The specimen sequenced was naive CD4+ T cells from blood. The TCR originated in a woman aged 25 to 39 in good health. The CDR3 reads CASSPDVVRLALNEQFF. The DNA for the CDR3 is TGTGCCAGCTCACCAGATGTCGTGCGGCTAGCCCTCAATGAGCAGTTCTTC.